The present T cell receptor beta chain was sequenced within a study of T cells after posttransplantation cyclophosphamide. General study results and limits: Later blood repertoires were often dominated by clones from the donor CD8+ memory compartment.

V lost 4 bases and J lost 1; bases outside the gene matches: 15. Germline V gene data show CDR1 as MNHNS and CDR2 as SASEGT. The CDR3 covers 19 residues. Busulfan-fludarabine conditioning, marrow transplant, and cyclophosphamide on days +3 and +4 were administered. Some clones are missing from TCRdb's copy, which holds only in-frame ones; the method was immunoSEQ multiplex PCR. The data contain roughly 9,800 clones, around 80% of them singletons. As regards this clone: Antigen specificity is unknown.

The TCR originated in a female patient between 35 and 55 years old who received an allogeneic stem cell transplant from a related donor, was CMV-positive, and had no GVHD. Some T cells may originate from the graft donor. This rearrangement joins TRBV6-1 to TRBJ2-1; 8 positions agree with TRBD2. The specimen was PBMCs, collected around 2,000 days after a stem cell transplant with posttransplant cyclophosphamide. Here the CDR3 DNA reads TGTGCCAGCAGTGGCCGTGGGACTAGTTTTCCTGATTCCTACAATGAGCAGTTCTTC. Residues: CASSGRGTSFPDSYNEQFF.